This T cell receptor beta chain stems from a study of T cell changes during pregnancy in multiple sclerosis. TCRdb's copy holds only in-frame clones and misses some; the assay was immunoSEQ multiplex PCR. The table lists 95,000 to 100,000 clones, more than 85% of them singletons. The V end was cut by 4 bases, the J end by 0 bases, with 19 bases between. Germline values: CDR1 MNHEY, CDR2 SMNVEV (reference sequence). CDR3 length equals 18 residues. V usage is TRBV27 and J usage is TRBJ2-1, with D perhaps matching TRBD2 (5 bases). The sample consisted of peripheral blood, taken in the second trimester of pregnancy. The receptor's source is a female donor with multiple sclerosis, enrolled in a pregnancy study. As DNA, the CDR3 is TGTGCCAGCAGTTCGTATCCGGACTTTTATAGCTCCTACAATGAGCAGTTCTTC. It is translated as CASSSYPDFYSSYNEQFF.